The rows below give T cell receptor beta chains drawn from one sample of a study of response to subunit inactivated influenza vaccine. TCRdb passed the RT-PCR reads through MiXCR, listing each CDR3 protein once. The table shows 200,000 to 300,000 distinct CDR3 sequences, with 9% to 15% occurring only once. Material: non-naive T cells sorted from PBMCs, obtained around 14 days before vaccination. These receptors were taken from a man aged 50 or older who received an inactivated influenza vaccine. The CDR3 runs from the conserved cysteine through the conserved F or W. Each record gives: clone size, D gene, V gene, J gene, CDR3 DNA, CDR3 protein. A D gene is named only where the DNA matches it firmly. Rows give clone size only sometimes, using once, few, many, or a class for an expanded clone.

clone size: -; D gene: TRBD1; V gene: TRBV28; J gene: TRBJ1-2; CDR3 DNA: TGTGCCAGCCACAGGGGAACCTATGGCTACACCTTC; CDR3 protein: CASHRGTYGYTF
clone size: few; D gene: TRBD2; V gene: TRBV29-1; J gene: TRBJ2-1; CDR3 DNA: TGCAGCGTTCCTCTAAGCACTAGCGGAGTTAATGAGCAGTTCTTC; CDR3 protein: CSVPLSTSGVNEQFF
clone size: few; D gene: -; V gene: TRBV7-9; J gene: TRBJ1-6; CDR3 DNA: TGTGCCAGCAGCTCTGGGACCGCGGGGAACTATAATTCACCCCTCCACTTT; CDR3 protein: CASSSGTAGNYNSPLHF
clone size: many; D gene: -; V gene: TRBV28; J gene: TRBJ2-1; CDR3 DNA: TGTGCCAGCAGTTTTTTGTCCAGAGGCCAGGATTACAATGAGCAGTTCTTC; CDR3 protein: CASSFLSRGQDYNEQFF
clone size: few; D gene: -; V gene: TRBV7-9; J gene: TRBJ2-7; CDR3 DNA: TGTGCCAGCAGCTTAGATTGGGATGACGAGCAGTACTTC; CDR3 protein: CASSLDWDDEQYF
clone size: -; D gene: -; V gene: TRBV4-1; J gene: TRBJ2-5; CDR3 DNA: TGCGCCAGCAGCCAAGACCCCTCGGAGACCCAGTACTTC; CDR3 protein: CASSQDPSETQYF
clone size: many; D gene: TRBD2; V gene: TRBV7-2; J gene: TRBJ2-7; CDR3 DNA: TGTGCCAGCAGGGAATCTAGCGGGGTCCACGAGCAGTACTTC; CDR3 protein: CASRESSGVHEQYF
clone size: many; D gene: TRBD1; V gene: TRBV7-8; J gene: TRBJ2-2; CDR3 DNA: TGTGCCAGCAGCGGACACAGGGGACCACTGAACACCGGGGAGCTGTTTTTT; CDR3 protein: CASSGHRGPLNTGELFF
clone size: few; D gene: TRBD1; V gene: TRBV6-1; J gene: TRBJ2-1; CDR3 DNA: TGTGCCAGCAGAAAACGTTATCTCAGCGGACAGGGGGCAAATGAGCAGTTCTTC; CDR3 protein: CASRKRYLSGQGANEQFF
clone size: -; D gene: -; V gene: TRBV24-1; J gene: TRBJ2-3; CDR3 DNA: TGTGCCACCAGTGATTTCCGGGGAAAGGGGAGCACAGATACGCAGTATTTT; CDR3 protein: CATSDFRGKGSTDTQYF
clone size: -; D gene: -; V gene: TRBV14; J gene: TRBJ1-1; CDR3 DNA: TGTGCCAGCAGCCAAGTAGCCGGACTGAACACTGAAGCTTTCTTT; CDR3 protein: CASSQVAGLNTEAFF
clone size: many; D gene: -; V gene: TRBV27; J gene: TRBJ2-7; CDR3 DNA: TGTGCCAGCAGCAGAACCGGGACCCGGAACTACGAGCAGTACTTC; CDR3 protein: CASSRTGTRNYEQYF
clone size: -; D gene: -; V gene: TRBV3-1; J gene: TRBJ2-7; CDR3 DNA: TGTGCCAGCAGCGCCGTGGGCGGCTACGAGCAGTACTTC; CDR3 protein: CASSAVGGYEQYF
clone size: few; D gene: TRBD2; V gene: TRBV4-3; J gene: TRBJ2-3; CDR3 DNA: TGCGCCAGCAGCCAAGCCGGCGGGAGAGCGATTGATACGCAGTATTTT; CDR3 protein: CASSQAGGRAIDTQYF
clone size: few; D gene: -; V gene: TRBV4-2; J gene: TRBJ2-7; CDR3 DNA: TGTGCCAGCAGCCAAGAGGAGGGTGTGCAGTACTTC; CDR3 protein: CASSQEEGVQYF
clone size: -; D gene: -; V gene: TRBV5-6; J gene: TRBJ2-4; CDR3 DNA: TGTGCCAGCAGCTTGGCCCAAAATAAAAACATTCAGTACTTC; CDR3 protein: CASSLAQNKNIQYF
clone size: -; D gene: TRBD1; V gene: TRBV15; J gene: TRBJ2-7; CDR3 DNA: TGTGCCACCAGCAGAGCCTCAGGGGGCTCCTACGAGCAGTACTTC; CDR3 protein: CATSRASGGSYEQYF
clone size: -; D gene: -; V gene: TRBV29-1; J gene: TRBJ2-2; CDR3 DNA: TGCAGCGGGGGGAGGAGGGACACCGGGGAGCTGTTTTTT; CDR3 protein: CSGGRRDTGELFF
clone size: -; D gene: -; V gene: TRBV12-3/TRBV12-4; J gene: TRBJ2-1; CDR3 DNA: TGTGCCAGCAAGGGCGGTGAGCAGTTCTTC; CDR3 protein: CASKGGEQFF
clone size: -; D gene: TRBD2; V gene: TRBV4-2; J gene: TRBJ2-1; CDR3 DNA: TGTGCCAGCAGCCAAGCAGCTAGCGGGGGGGATAATGAGCAGTTCTTC; CDR3 protein: CASSQAASGGDNEQFF
clone size: many; D gene: TRBD1; V gene: TRBV20-1; J gene: TRBJ2-2; CDR3 DNA: TGCAGTGCTAGAGGCGACAGGGTAGGAAACACCGGGGAGCTGTTTTTT; CDR3 protein: CSARGDRVGNTGELFF
clone size: few; D gene: TRBD1; V gene: TRBV30; J gene: TRBJ1-6; CDR3 DNA: TGTGCCTACCTGAAGACAGGGGGCTCACCCCTCCACTTT; CDR3 protein: CAYLKTGGSPLHF
clone size: many; D gene: -; V gene: TRBV6-2/TRBV6-3; J gene: TRBJ2-7; CDR3 DNA: TGTGCCAGCAGCGACGGACAGCCCAACTACGAGCAGTACTTC; CDR3 protein: CASSDGQPNYEQYF
clone size: few; D gene: -; V gene: TRBV7-2; J gene: TRBJ2-5; CDR3 DNA: TGTGCCAGCAGCTTAGGAGGACTTCTGGAGACCCAGTACTTC; CDR3 protein: CASSLGGLLETQYF
clone size: -; D gene: -; V gene: TRBV12-3/TRBV12-4; J gene: TRBJ2-3; CDR3 DNA: TGTGCCAGCAGTTTACCCCAGGGCACAGATACGCAGTATTTT; CDR3 protein: CASSLPQGTDTQYF